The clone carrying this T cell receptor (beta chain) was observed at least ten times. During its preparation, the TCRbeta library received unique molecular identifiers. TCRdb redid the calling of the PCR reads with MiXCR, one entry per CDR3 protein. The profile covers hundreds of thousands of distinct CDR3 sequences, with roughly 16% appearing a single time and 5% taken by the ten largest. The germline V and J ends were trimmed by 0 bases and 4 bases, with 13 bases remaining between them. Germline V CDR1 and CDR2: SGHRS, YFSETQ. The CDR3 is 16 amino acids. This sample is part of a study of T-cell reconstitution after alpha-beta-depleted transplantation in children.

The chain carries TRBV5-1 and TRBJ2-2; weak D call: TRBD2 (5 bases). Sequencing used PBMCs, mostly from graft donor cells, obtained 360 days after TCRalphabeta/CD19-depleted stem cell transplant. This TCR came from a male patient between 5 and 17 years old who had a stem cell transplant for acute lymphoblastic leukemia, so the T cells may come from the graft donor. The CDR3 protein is CASSLDSLAVTGELFF. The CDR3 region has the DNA TGCGCCAGCAGCTTGGATTCGCTAGCTGTCACCGGGGAGCTGTTTTTT.